Below are 18 T cell receptor beta chains sequenced from a single sample in a study of T cell responses to AZD1222 COVID-19 vaccine. Libraries were prepared by immunoSEQ multiplex PCR; TCRdb keeps only in-frame clonotypes and omits some of them. Of about 130,000 clones in the sample, about 90% were seen once. This material consisted of peripheral blood, taken on day 0 of AZD1222 vaccination. These receptors were taken from an adult in good health.

The rearrangement joins TRBV5-6 to TRBJ2-3; 9 bases agree with TRBD2. The CDR3 runs to 16 residues. V gave up 6 bases and J gave up 7 bases; unmatched junction bases: 15. Germline CDR1 is SGHDT and CDR2 is YYEEEE. CDR3 loop: CASITLSGGPLNTQYF. The CDR3 coding sequence is TGTGCCAGCATCACTCTTAGCGGGGGACCTCTGAATACGCAGTATTTT.

The rearrangement uses TRBV9 and TRBJ1-1; D is uncertain. V shed 0 bases and J shed 0 bases, with 15 bases lying between them. Germline lookup yields CDR1 SGDLS and CDR2 YYNGEE. The CDR3 length is 17 residues. The CDR3 reads CASSVGVRPPLNTEAFF. The CDR3 nucleotides are TGTGCCAGCAGCGTAGGGGTCAGACCGCCACTGAACACTGAAGCTTTCTTT.

The chain couples TRBV7-4 to TRBJ2-1; D may be TRBD1 (5 bases). The germline V gene has CDR1 SGHVT and CDR2 SQSDAQ. The ends were cut back, 7 bases at V and 6 bases at J, with 16 bases in the middle. This CDR3 is 14 amino acids long. For the CDR3, the DNA is TGTGCCAGCACCACACAAGCAGGGTTCAATGAGCAGTTCTTC. Its translation: CASTTQAGFNEQFF.

The V and J genes are TRBV4-3 and TRBJ2-7, with TRBD1 identical over 10 bases. The CDR3 spans 13 residues. CDR1 and CDR2 from the germline V gene are LGHNA and YSLEER. J was trimmed by 12 bases and V by 6 bases; bases with no gene match: 11. CDR3 loop: CASSRGTGDYRYF. CDR3 sequence (DNA): TGCGCCAGCAGTCGGGGGACAGGGGATTATCGGTACTTC.

The genes are TRBV30 and TRBJ1-2; possible D gene TRBD1, 5 bases. Germline loops: CDR1 GTSNPN, CDR2 SVGIG (reference sequence). This CDR3 comprises 16 residues. V lost 0 bases and J 2 bases, leaving 16 bases between the germline ends. This chain's CDR3 is CAWSVLGKRGNYGYTF. CDR3 nucleotide sequence: TGTGCCTGGAGTGTACTTGGGAAGAGGGGAAACTATGGCTACACCTTC.

This chain uses TRBV18 with TRBJ1-5, with D perhaps TRBD1 (5 bases). Trimming removed 0 bases from V and 0 bases from J, with 21 bases in between. This CDR3 is built from 20 residues. CDR1 is KGHSH and CDR2 is LQKENI in the germline V gene. Here the CDR3 reads CASSPPPGTSVLYSNQPQHF. The CDR3 DNA reads TGTGCCAGCTCACCACCGCCGGGGACTTCGGTACTTTATAGCAATCAGCCCCAGCATTTT.

This rearrangement joins TRBV30 to TRBJ1-2; 7 nucleotides line up with TRBD1. J lost 4 bases, V lost 1 base, and 6 bases had no gene match. This CDR3 has 14 amino acids. Germline V gene sequence: CDR1 GTSNPN, CDR2 SVGIG (reference sequence). This CDR3 reads CAWSDPRQGYGYTF. The CDR3 DNA reads TGTGCCTGGAGTGATCCTCGACAGGGCTATGGCTACACCTTC. The whole variable domain, filled in from reference TRBV30 and TRBJ1-2, reads SQTIHQWPATLVQPVGSPLSLECTVEGTSNPNLYWYRQAAGRGLQLLFYSVGIGQISSEVPQNLSASRPQDRQFILSSKKLLLSDSGFYLCAWSDPRQGYGYTFGSGTRLTVV.

This rearrangement joins TRBV6-5 to TRBJ1-5; 7 bases are shared with TRBD1. The germline V gene encodes CDR1 MNHEY and CDR2 SVGAGI. There are 13 residues in the CDR3. V dropped 6 bases and J dropped 15; count of bases not matched to a gene: 14. The CDR3 region is CASRPSGTDSRHF. CDR3 sequence (DNA): TGTGCCAGCAGACCCTCCGGGACAGACAGCCGGCATTTT.

This clone was detected once. The chain employs TRBV6-2 or TRBV6-3 and TRBJ2-3; 14 positions match TRBD2. V trimming: 4 bases; J trimming: 2 bases; junction bases outside the gene matches: 8. Germline CDR1 MNHEY, CDR2 SVGEGT. The CDR3 consists of 18 residues. Written as DNA, the CDR3 is TGTGCCAGCAGTTCTGTGACTAGCGGGGGGGAACACACAGATACGCAGTATTTT. Amino acid sequence: CASSSVTSGGEHTDTQYF.

The chain carries TRBV27 and TRBJ2-7; no firm D call. The CDR3 has 13 amino acids. V gave up 2 bases and J gave up 3 bases, with 8 bases separating them. The germline CDR1 and CDR2 sequences are MNHEY and SMNVEV (reference sequence). The CDR3 loop is CASSLRRGYEQYF. For the CDR3, the DNA is TGTGCCAGCAGTTTACGCAGAGGCTACGAGCAGTACTTC.

The chain joins TRBV5-5 to TRBJ1-2, with 9 bases lining up with TRBD1. The CDR3 length is 16 residues. Germline V gene sequence: CDR1 SGHKS, CDR2 YYEKEE (reference sequence). J was trimmed by 3 bases and V by 0 bases; bases with no gene match: 6. CDR3 coding DNA: TGTGCCAGCAGCTTGGGGGTTACAGGGGGCGACTATGGCTACACCTTC. As protein: CASSLGVTGGDYGYTF.

The chain has TRBV5-4 and TRBJ2-5; 10 nucleotides match TRBD1. In germline, CDR1 is SGHNT, CDR2 YYREEE (reference sequence). J was trimmed by 4 bases and V by 3 bases; bases with no gene match: 6. This CDR3 contains 15 residues. The CDR3 protein is CASSSPGQGLETQYF. DNA of the CDR3: TGTGCCAGCAGCTCCCCGGGACAGGGGTTAGAGACCCAGTACTTC.

The chain links TRBV19 to TRBJ1-4; the match to TRBD1 covers 7 bases. J lost 6 bases, V lost 3 bases, and 10 bases had no gene match. CDR3 length: 16 amino acids. Germline-derived CDR1 and CDR2 are LNHDA and SQIVND (reference sequence). Here the CDR3 reads CASSIDREVSDEKLFF. DNA for the CDR3: TGTGCCAGTAGTATTGACAGGGAAGTGTCGGATGAAAAACTGTTTTTT.

The V call is TRBV28, the J call TRBJ1-6; 7 bases are shared with TRBD1. Germline CDR1 and CDR2: MDHEN and SYDVKM. V was pared by 1 base and J by 6 bases, with 6 bases of the junction left unmatched. This CDR3 is 16 amino acids long. CDR3 DNA sequence: TGTGCCAGCAGTTTATTGGGACAGAGGCGTAATTCACCCCTCCACTTT. This sequence encodes CASSLLGQRRNSPLHF.

The chain carries TRBV7-6 and TRBJ1-4; D might be TRBD1 (5 bases). V lost 8 bases to trimming and J lost 8 bases, with 15 bases between them. The CDR3 sequence is 13 residues long. CDR1 SGHVS and CDR2 FNYEAQ come from the germline V gene. The CDR3 DNA reads as TGTGCCAGCGGGCGACGGGACCCCGAAAAACTGTTTTTT. It encodes CASGRRDPEKLFF. The full variable domain, rest sourced from reference TRBV7-6 and TRBJ1-4, is GAGVSQSPRYKVTKRGQDVALRCDPISGHVSLYWYRQALGQGPEFLTYFNYEAQQDKSGLPNDRFSAERPEGSISTLTIQRTEQRDSAMYRCASGRRDPEKLFFGSGTQLSVL.

The V and J genes are TRBV5-1 and TRBJ2-7; TRBD2 is a possible D gene (6 bases). This CDR3 is built from 15 residues. Germline lookup yields CDR1 SGHRS and CDR2 YFSETQ. Trimming took 1 base from V and 0 from J, leaving 11 bases between them. CDR3 in DNA: TGCGCCAGCAGCTTGTTCGGGGGAAGCTCCTACGAGCAGTACTTC. Translating it yields CASSLFGGSSYEQYF.

V is TRBV4-1 and J is TRBJ2-1; TRBD2 might be the D (6 bases). Germline V gene lookup returns CDR1 MGHRA and CDR2 YSYEKL. This CDR3 is 13 amino acids long. The ends were cut back, 4 bases at V and 8 bases at J, with 12 bases in the middle. The CDR3 loop reads CASSRVGTDEQFF. Here the CDR3 DNA reads TGCGCCAGCAGCCGAGTAGGGACTGATGAGCAGTTCTTC.

V and J are TRBV19 and TRBJ2-6; D is unclear. Germline CDR1 and CDR2: LNHDA and SQIVND (reference sequence). This CDR3 is 16 amino acids long. The germline V and J ends were trimmed by 3 bases and 4 bases, with 13 bases remaining between them. DNA for the CDR3: TGTGCCAGTAGTATTGGAAGGGCCTTCGGGGCCAACGTCCTGACTTTC. This codes for CASSIGRAFGANVLTF. The full variable domain, its missing parts supplied by reference TRBV19 and TRBJ2-6, is DGGITQSPKYLFRKEGQNVTLSCEQNLNHDAMYWYRQDPGQGLRLIYYSQIVNDFQKGDIAEGYSVSREKKESFPLTVTSAQKNPTAFYLCASSIGRAFGANVLTFGAGSRLTVL.